This TCR beta chain was recovered during a study of T cells in narcolepsy. Study-level findings and limits: Reportedly, autoreactive clonotypes were serially detected in patients' blood but not controls'.

The data were produced by immunoSEQ multiplex PCR, yet TCRdb's version contains in-frame clones alone and is incomplete. The profile shows 32,000 or so clones, around three quarters of them singletons. Regarding this clone: Its antigen remains unknown.

Germline CDR1 reads MGHDK; CDR2 reads SYGVNS. V was clipped by 1 base and J by 7 bases; unmatched bases: 3. The CDR3 contains 14 residues. This sequence joins TRBV25-1 and TRBJ1-4; 7 bases align to TRBD1. This receptor was taken from a human donor in good health. The sequencing sample was made of memory (CD45RA-) CD4+ T cells from blood. CDR3 sequence reads: CASSESRQGEKLFF. CDR3 in DNA: TGTGCCAGCAGTGAATCCCGACAGGGTGAAAAACTGTTTTTT.